One sample yielded the 20 T cell receptor beta chains listed below, sequenced in a study of T cell clonality in common variable immunodeficiency. The study, taken as a whole, reports: Fewer deletions and N-nucleotide insertions were reportedly seen in common variable immunodeficiency TCR beta sequences.

The method was immunoSEQ multiplex PCR; TCRdb's version includes in-frame clones alone and lacks a portion of them. Sampling found 15,000 to 20,000 clones, none seen once. Their recognized antigens are unknown. What was sequenced was peripheral blood mononuclear cells. These TCRs come from a human donor with common variable immunodeficiency.

This clone was seen more than once but under ten times. Sequencing ends 3 residues short of the CDR3 end; the germline J gene provides the rest. The gene calls are TRBV6-2 or TRBV6-3 and TRBJ2-1; D may be TRBD1 (6 bases). CDR1 and CDR2 (germline): MNHEY, SVGEGT. The length of the CDR3 is 15 residues. The germline V and J ends were trimmed by 0 bases and 6 bases, with 12 bases remaining between them. Partial CDR3 DNA: TGTGCCAGCAGTTACTCGCCGGACAGCGTCAATGAG. It specifies CASSYSPDSVNE. The whole CDR3 protein reads CASSYSPDSVNEQFF.

Turning to this clone: Coverage ceases 3 residues before the CDR3 finishes, and the germline J gene fills in the end. The chain combines TRBV30 with TRBJ1-2, with D perhaps matching TRBD1 (5 bases). Germline-derived CDR1 and CDR2 are GTSNPN and SVGIG (reference sequence). The V and J ends lost 7 bases and 4 bases respectively, with 7 bases between them. This CDR3 has 10 amino acids. CDR3 amino acids: CAYQGYGYTF. The CDR3 DNA, read in part, is TGTGCCTACCAGGGCTATGGC.

With regard to this clone: The read falls 3 residues short of the CDR3 end, and the missing part is taken from the germline J gene. This sample includes further DNA sequences coding for the same CDR3. The V call is TRBV19, the J call TRBJ1-1; 8 bases agree with TRBD1. Germline V gene data show CDR1 as LNHDA and CDR2 as SQIVND (reference sequence). After removal of 7 bases from V and 7 bases from J, the junction contained 8 bases not matched to a gene. The CDR3 runs 13 residues. The CDR3 bases that were read are TGTGCCAGTATGCGGGCCGGGACAGGTGAA. Translated, it gives CASMRAGTGE. The full CDR3 reads CASMRAGTGEAFF. The variable domain in full, completed from reference TRBV19 and TRBJ1-1, reads DGGITQSPKYLFRKEGQNVTLSCEQNLNHDAMYWYRQDPGQGLRLIYYSQIVNDFQKGDIAEGYSVSREKKESFPLTVTSAQKNPTAFYLCASMRAGTGEAFFGQGTRLTVV.

Many counts were recorded for this clone. The read falls 3 residues short of the CDR3 end, and the missing part is taken from the germline J gene. V usage is TRBV20-1 and J usage is TRBJ2-2; D might be TRBD2 (6 bases). Germline V gives CDR1 DFQATT, CDR2 SNEGSKA (reference sequence). Trimming pared 2 bases from V and 7 bases from J, leaving 23 bases between. The CDR3 spans 17 residues. The covered CDR3 bases are TGCAGTGCTAGACCTCCGGACCGTGCGCGGGGAATCGGGGAG. Translation: CSARPPDRARGIGE. In full, the CDR3 is CSARPPDRARGIGELFF.

To note about this clone: The CDR3 is cut off 3 residues early in the read; its end comes from the germline J gene. This chain connects TRBV7-9 to TRBJ1-2, with a possible D match to TRBD1 (6 bases). The V end lost 1 base, the J end lost 4 bases, and 13 bases lay between the germline ends. CDR1 is SEHNR, CDR2 FQNEAQ, per germline (reference sequence). The CDR3 is made up of 15 amino acids. Partial CDR3 DNA: TGTGCCAGCAGCTTAGGCAGGGGCGCCTCCTATGGC. Translating it yields CASSLGRGASYG. The complete CDR3 reads CASSLGRGASYGYTF.

This clone was recorded many times. The CDR3 end is not reached by the read, which stops 3 residues before it; the germline J gene fills it in. This chain joins TRBV10-1 and TRBJ1-2; 9 bases align to TRBD1. CDR1 is WNHNN and CDR2 is SYGVQD in the germline V gene (reference sequence). CDR3 length equals 13 residues. Unmatched junction bases numbered 10, after V lost 11 bases and J lost 6 bases. The CDR3 loop reads CAFRAGQGHGYTF. The CDR3 DNA, read in part, is TGCGCCTTCCGTGCGGGACAGGGACATGGC.

This clone is medium-sized (0.01 to 0.1%). Read coverage stops 3 residues before the CDR3 terminus; the germline J gene supplies the remainder. The gene calls are TRBV3-1 (or the pseudogene TRBV3-2) and TRBJ2-2; the D is unclear. The CDR3 length is 12 residues. V was pared by 2 bases and J by 6 bases, with 4 bases between. Germline V gives CDR1 LGHDT, CDR2 YNNKEL (reference sequence). CDR3 amino acids: CASSQPSGELFF. The DNA read from the CDR3 is TGTGCCAGCAGCCAACCCTCCGGGGAG.

Points on this clone: With the read ending 3 residues before the CDR3 end, the germline J gene is used to fill in that end. The rearrangement links TRBV7-8 to TRBJ2-1; D is possibly TRBD2 (6 bases). The CDR3 loop spans 18 amino acids. Germline V gene data show CDR1 as SGHVS and CDR2 as FQNEAQ. Trimming cost V 0 bases and J 0 bases, with 15 bases left between them. CDR3 bases read: TGTGCCAGCAGCTTAGCTGGGCGGGGAAGAAGCTCCTACAATGAG. It yields the protein CASSLAGRGRSSYNE. The whole CDR3 reads CASSLAGRGRSSYNEQFF.

Worth noting for this clone: The sequenced fragment ends 3 residues before the CDR3 boundary, so the rest is inferred from the germline J gene. The chain has TRBV7-3 and TRBJ2-1; no firm D call. The germline gives CDR1 SGHTA, CDR2 FQGTGA. With 4 bases removed from V and 0 bases from J, the gap between germline ends came to 10 bases. This CDR3 has 15 amino acids. CDR3 DNA (partial): TGTGCCAGCAGCTCTGACGGCGGCTCCTACAATGAG. It codes for CASSSDGGSYNE. The entire CDR3 is CASSSDGGSYNEQFF.

This clone was seen repeatedly, ten times or more. The CDR3 end is not reached by the read, which stops 3 residues before it; the germline J gene fills it in. J is TRBJ2-4 and V is TRBV4-2; 10 bases map to TRBD2. This CDR3 has 21 amino acids. CDR1 is LGHNA, CDR2 YNFKEQ, per germline. The ends lost 4 bases at V and 0 bases at J; junction bases unmatched: 18. CDR3 sequence reads: CASSPPVVASGGFLAKNIQYF. CDR3 bases read: TGTGCCAGCAGCCCCCCCGTTGTGGCTAGCGGGGGTTTTCTAGCCAAAAACATT.

Worth noting for this clone: Sequencing ends 3 residues short of the CDR3 end; the germline J gene provides the rest. This rearrangement joins TRBV6-2 or TRBV6-3 to TRBJ1-4; unclear D gene. V lost 1 base to trimming and J lost 0 bases, with 9 bases between them. Germline-derived CDR1 and CDR2 are MNHEY and SVGEGT. The CDR3 length is 16 residues. The CDR3 loop is CASSYFSVATNEKLFF. The covered CDR3 bases are TGTGCCAGCAGTTACTTTTCGGTTGCAACTAATGAAAAA.

Details on this clone: The read ends 3 residues before the CDR3 terminus; that terminus is restored from the germline J gene. The chain couples TRBV5-3 to TRBJ1-2, with D possibly being TRBD1 (6 bases). TRBV5-3 is labeled an ORF, and its function is uncertain. CDR3 length equals 17 residues. V shed 1 base and J shed 2 bases, with 18 bases lying between them. The covered CDR3 bases are TGTGCCAGAAGCTTGAGGGGGAATTCGGGAATGAACTATGGC. This codes for CARSLRGNSGMNYG. The entire CDR3 reads CARSLRGNSGMNYGYTF.

About this clone itself: The sequence runs out 3 residues before the end of the CDR3; the remainder is reconstructed from the germline J gene. The chain uses TRBV18 and TRBJ2-2, with D perhaps TRBD1 (6 bases). V was cut by 0 bases and J by 1 base, with 6 bases left in between. Germline assignment: CDR1 KGHSH and CDR2 LQKENI. The CDR3 is 15 residues long. The CDR3 loop is CASSPPGQNTGELFF. The part of the CDR3 DNA that was read is TGTGCCAGCTCACCACCGGGACAGAACACCGGGGAG. Looking up the rest from reference TRBV18 and TRBJ2-2 gives the full variable domain: NAGVMQNPRHLVRRRGQEARLRCSPMKGHSHVYWYRQLPEEGLKFMVYLQKENIIDESGMPKERFSAEFPKEGPSILRIQQVVRGDSAAYFCASSPPGQNTGELFFGEGSRLTVL.

Only a few counts were recorded for this clone. The CDR3 end lies 3 residues beyond the end of the read and is filled in from the germline J gene. V gene TRBV6-2 or TRBV6-3 combines with J gene TRBJ2-2, with unresolved D. V gave up 6 bases and J gave up 8 bases, with 16 bases separating them. The CDR3 totals 14 residues. Germline V lookup: CDR1 MNHEY, CDR2 SVGEGT. The CDR3 DNA, read in part, is TGTGCCAGCAGGATCTTGACTTTTTCTGGGGAG. As protein: CASRILTFSGE. The CDR3 as a whole reads CASRILTFSGELFF.

This clone was counted between two and nine times. The read terminates 3 residues before the CDR3 end, so the remaining end is supplied by the germline J gene. The chain joins TRBV7-9 to TRBJ2-7, with unresolved D. The CDR3 runs 12 residues. The germline CDR1 and CDR2 sequences are SEHNR and FQNEAQ (reference sequence). Trimming removed 2 bases at V and 6 bases at J, with 8 bases between. The covered CDR3 bases are TGTGCCAGCAGCTTATTCGAGGCCGAG. Protein sequence: CASSLFEAE. The CDR3 in full is CASSLFEAEQYF.

CDR3 protein: CASSRGTFGEQYF. CDR3 DNA, as far as it was read: TGTGCCAGCAGTCGCGGGACTTTCGGCGAG. V usage is TRBV6-2 or TRBV6-3 and J usage is TRBJ2-7; TRBD2 is a possible D gene (6 bases). With the read ending 3 residues before the CDR3 end, the germline J gene is used to fill in that end. Germline assignment: CDR1 MNHEY and CDR2 SVGEGT. V dropped 5 bases and J dropped 6 bases, with 14 bases sitting between them. This CDR3 is 13 amino acids long.

This clone showed up just a few times. The sequenced fragment ends 3 residues before the CDR3 boundary, so the rest is inferred from the germline J gene. V and J are TRBV7-2 and TRBJ2-3; tentatively, D is TRBD2 (6 bases). The CDR3 has 15 residues. Germline loops: CDR1 SGHTA, CDR2 FQGNSA. V was cut by 5 bases and J by 2 bases, with 14 bases left in between. Partial CDR3 DNA: TGTGCCAGCAGCCCAGAGGCGGGAATCACAGATACG. As protein: CASSPEAGITDT. The full CDR3 protein is CASSPEAGITDTQYF.

This clone was detected a few times. The CDR3 region is CASTPGQVPYEQYF. The CDR3 bases that were read are TGTGCCAGTACGCCGGGACAGGTCCCCTACGAG. J is TRBJ2-7 and V is TRBV11-2, with 8 positions matching TRBD1. The read terminates 3 residues before the CDR3 end, so the remaining end is supplied by the germline J gene. Germline V gene lookup returns CDR1 SGHAT and CDR2 FQNNGV. With 9 bases clipped from V and 2 bases from J, the junction kept 9 bases outside the gene matches. CDR3 length: 14 residues. The full variable domain, with the rest looked up from reference TRBV11-2 and TRBJ2-7, is EAGVAQSPRYKIIEKRQSVAFWCNPISGHATLYWYQQILGQGPKLLIQFQNNGVVDDSQLPKDRFSAERLKGVDSTLKIQPAKLEDSAVYLCASTPGQVPYEQYFGPGTRLTVT.

This clone was seen more than once but under ten times. Sequencing ends 3 residues short of the CDR3 end; the germline J gene provides the rest. This chain uses TRBV30 with TRBJ1-1, with D maybe TRBD1 (6 bases). Germline V lookup: CDR1 GTSNPN, CDR2 SVGIG (reference sequence). V was shortened by 4 bases and J by 6 bases, with 12 bases between the two germline ends. The CDR3 sequence is 12 residues long. The CDR3 region is CAWTLTGSEAFF. Incomplete CDR3 DNA: TGTGCCTGGACTTTGACAGGCTCTGAA.

This clone showed up many times. The CDR3 here is CASTKTGGRQPQHF. The part of the CDR3 DNA that was read is TGTGCCAGCACCAAGACAGGGGGCAGGCAGCCC. This chain links TRBV27 with TRBJ1-5; 10 nucleotides agree with TRBD1. The read gets to within 3 residues of the CDR3 end, and the germline J gene fills in the rest. This CDR3 has 14 amino acids. CDR1 and CDR2 (germline): MNHEY, SMNVEV (reference sequence). V was pared by 7 bases and J by 7 bases, with 7 bases of the junction left unmatched.